A single sample is the source of the 9 T cell receptor beta chains below, sequenced in a study of early T cells in non-severe SARS-CoV-2 infection. TCRdb used MiXCR to reprocess the 5' RACE reads, holding one entry per CDR3 protein. Of tens of thousands of distinct CDR3 sequences listed, roughly 9% were seen once; the top ten hold roughly 4%. Sample: whole blood, taken at baseline. These receptors came from an adult who was a healthcare worker with PCR-confirmed SARS-CoV-2 infection or an uninfected control (not recorded which).

In this sample, this clonotype turned up a few times. The chain combines TRBV6-5 with TRBJ2-1, with 12 bases fitting TRBD2. Trimming at V came to 7 bases and at J to 7 bases, leaving 23 bases not matched to a gene. The CDR3 consists of 20 residues. The V gene's germline CDR1 is MNHEY and CDR2 SVGAGI. The CDR3 is CASMPLQSLAGGPSLNEQFF. The CDR3 coding sequence is TGTGCCAGCATGCCTCTACAAAGTCTAGCGGGAGGGCCCTCGTTAAATGAGCAGTTCTTC.

The count of this clonotype is one. A read error may account for a junction end that differs from germline. V gene TRBV3-1 combines with J gene TRBJ2-1, with 7 bases lining up with TRBD1. The length of the CDR3 is 15 residues. Germline V CDR1 and CDR2: LGHDT, YNNKEL (reference sequence). CDR3 amino acids: CASCQETGPYNEQFF. The CDR3 DNA reads as TGTGCCAGCTGCCAGGAGACAGGGCCCTACAATGAGCAGTTCTTC.

This clonotype was observed a few times. The J gene is TRBJ2-3, the V gene TRBV7-3; TRBD2 aligns across 8 bases. The trim removed 0 bases at V and 4 bases at J, leaving 12 bases unmatched. CDR1 SGHTA and CDR2 FQGTGA come from the germline V gene. This CDR3 comprises 18 residues. The CDR3 DNA reads TGTGCCAGCAGCTTAACCCGCGGATCGGGGGGGCTATCAGATACGCAGTATTTT. It translates to CASSLTRGSGGLSDTQYF.

This clonotype was observed many times. The V call is TRBV30, the J call TRBJ1-1; D gene unclear. The CDR3 extends over 13 amino acids. The germline gives CDR1 GTSNPN, CDR2 SVGIG (reference sequence). V was shortened by 3 bases and J by 1 base, with 9 bases between the two germline ends. The CDR3 bases are TGTGCCTGGAGCCGCCGACAGAACACTGAAGCTTTCTTT. This gives the protein CAWSRRQNTEAFF.

This clonotype has only a few counts. The chain uses TRBV19 and TRBJ2-3; tentative D call: TRBD2 (6 bases). The germline V gene encodes CDR1 LNHDA and CDR2 SQIVND (reference sequence). Trimming stripped 0 bases from V and 2 bases from J, with 9 bases between. This CDR3 has 15 amino acids. This CDR3 reads CASSIDAGFTDTQYF. CDR3 in DNA: TGTGCCAGTAGTATAGATGCGGGATTCACAGATACGCAGTATTTT.

The chain joins TRBV27 to TRBJ2-7; no reliable D call. Germline CDR1 MNHEY, CDR2 SMNVEV (reference sequence). The CDR3 spans 13 residues. V dropped 5 bases and J dropped 1 base, with 9 bases sitting between them. The CDR3 sequence: CASSNGPSYEQYF. The CDR3 DNA reads TGTGCCAGCAGTAACGGACCGTCCTACGAGCAGTACTTC.

The V and J genes are TRBV30 and TRBJ1-1, with 8 positions matching TRBD1. Germline V gene sequence: CDR1 GTSNPN, CDR2 SVGIG (reference sequence). V dropped 0 bases and J dropped 5; count of bases not matched to a gene: 5. The CDR3 runs to 14 residues. The CDR3 DNA is TGTGCCTGGAGTGTGGGCAGGGGGCGAACTGAAGCTTTCTTT. Translated: CAWSVGRGRTEAFF.

This clonotype was picked up one time. V and J are TRBV7-9 and TRBJ2-4, with D possibly matching TRBD1 (5 bases). CDR3 length equals 15 residues. Per the germline V gene, CDR1 is SEHNR and CDR2 is FQNEAQ (reference sequence). Trimming left V 7 bases short and J 0 bases short, with 13 bases between. Written as DNA, the CDR3 is TGTGCCAGCATCGACAGCCTCGGAGCCAAAAACATTCAGTACTTC. Translation: CASIDSLGAKNIQYF. Looking up the rest from reference TRBV7-9 and TRBJ2-4 gives the full variable domain: DTGVSQNPRHKITKRGQNVTFRCDPISEHNRLYWYRQTLGQGPEFLTYFQNEAQLEKSRLLSDRFSAERPKGSFSTLEIQRTEQGDSAMYLCASIDSLGAKNIQYFGAGTRLSVL.

This clonotype was observed many times. The V call is TRBV27, the J call TRBJ2-7; a possible D gene is TRBD1 (7 bases). Germline CDR1 MNHEY, CDR2 SMNVEV (reference sequence). The V end lost 3 bases, the J end lost 12 bases, and 18 bases lay between the germline ends. The CDR3 consists of 13 residues. The CDR3, as DNA: TGTGCCAGCAGTTTCCGCGGGACAGAGTTGTGGTACTTC. Protein product: CASSFRGTELWYF.